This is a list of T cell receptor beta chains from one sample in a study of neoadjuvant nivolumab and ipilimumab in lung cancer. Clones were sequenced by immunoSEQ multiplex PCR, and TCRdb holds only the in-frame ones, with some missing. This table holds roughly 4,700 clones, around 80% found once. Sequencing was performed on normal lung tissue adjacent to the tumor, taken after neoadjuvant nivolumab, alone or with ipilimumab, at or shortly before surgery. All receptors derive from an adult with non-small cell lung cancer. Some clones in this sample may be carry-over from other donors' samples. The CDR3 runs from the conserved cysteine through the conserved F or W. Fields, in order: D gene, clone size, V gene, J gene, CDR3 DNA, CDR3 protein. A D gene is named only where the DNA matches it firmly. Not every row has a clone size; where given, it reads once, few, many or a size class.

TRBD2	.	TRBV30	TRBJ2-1	TGTGCCTGGAGGGGGGACTACCACATGAACAATGAGCAGTTCTTC	CAWRGDYHMNNEQFF
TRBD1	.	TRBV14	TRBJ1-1	TGTGCCAGCAGCCTCACACAGGGGTTGGGTGGCACTGAAGCTTTCTTT	CASSLTQGLGGTEAFF
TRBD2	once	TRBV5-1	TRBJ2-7	TGCGCCAGCAGCTTGAGAGGACTAGCGGCCTACGAGCAGTACTTC	CASSLRGLAAYEQYF
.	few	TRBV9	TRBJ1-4	TGTGCCAGCAGCGTAGGGCCCCGTAATGAAAAACTGTTTTTT	CASSVGPRNEKLFF
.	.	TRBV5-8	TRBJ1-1	TGTGCCACCCACACCTATGGACGGAACACTGAAGCTTTCTTT	CATHTYGRNTEAFF
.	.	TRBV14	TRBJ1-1	TGTGCCAGCAGCCAAGAAGTAGGGGCGCCGGGGGCTTTCTTT	CASSQEVGAPGAFF
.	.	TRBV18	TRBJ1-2	TGTGCCAGCTCACCACAGGAACTTAACTATGGCTACACCTTC	CASSPQELNYGYTF
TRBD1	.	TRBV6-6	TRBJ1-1	TGTGCCAGCAGGGCCGGGACAGCTTCGAACACTGAAGCTTTCTTT	CASRAGTASNTEAFF
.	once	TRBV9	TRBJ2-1	TGTGCCAGCACCACGTCTGGGACCCCTTGGAATGAGCAGTTCTTC	CASTTSGTPWNEQFF
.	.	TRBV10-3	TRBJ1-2	TGTGCCATCAGAAATAGCGGGGGTAACTATGGCTACACCTTC	CAIRNSGGNYGYTF
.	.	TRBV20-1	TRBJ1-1	TGCAGTGCTAGTTGGGGGGATAAGGCTTTCTTT	CSASWGDKAFF
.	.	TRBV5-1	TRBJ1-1	TGCGCCAGCAGCTTGGCCTGGGATACTGAAGCTTTCTTT	CASSLAWDTEAFF
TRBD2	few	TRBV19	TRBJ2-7	TGTGCCAGTAGTAGCGGGCTAGCGGAGGGCGTCTACGAGCAGTACTTC	CASSSGLAEGVYEQYF
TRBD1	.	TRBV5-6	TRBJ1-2	TGTGCCAGCAGCGCCCGGGACAGTTTGGGCTCAGGCTACACCTTC	CASSARDSLGSGYTF
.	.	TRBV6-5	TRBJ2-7	TGTGCCAGCAGTTTGGCGGAGGGGGTGTACGAGCAGTACTTC	CASSLAEGVYEQYF
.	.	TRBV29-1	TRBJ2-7	TGCAGCGTTGAGACCACCGACTACGAGCAGTACTTC	CSVETTDYEQYF
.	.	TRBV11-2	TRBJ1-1	TGTGCCAGCAGCCCCGTACAACAGGGTTTCAACACTGAAGCTTTCTTT	CASSPVQQGFNTEAFF
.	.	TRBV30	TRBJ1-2	TGTGCCTGGAGCCGCAGCAGTGGCTACACCTTC	CAWSRSSGYTF
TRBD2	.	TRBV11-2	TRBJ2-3	TGTGCCAGCAGCACGGGGAGGGGAGGCACAGATACGCAGTATTTT	CASSTGRGGTDTQYF
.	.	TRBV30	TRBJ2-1	TGTGCCTGGAGAGGATCCTACAATGAGCAGTTCTTC	CAWRGSYNEQFF
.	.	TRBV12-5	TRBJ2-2	TGTGCTAGTGGTTTAGGCCAGTCAAACACCGGGGAGCTGTTTTTT	CASGLGQSNTGELFF
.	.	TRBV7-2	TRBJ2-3	TGTGCCAGCAAGGACTACCTCACAGATACGCAGTATTTT	CASKDYLTDTQYF
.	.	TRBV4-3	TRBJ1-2	TGCGCCAGCAGCCAAGCAAGGGGTACTAACTATGGCTACACCTTC	CASSQARGTNYGYTF
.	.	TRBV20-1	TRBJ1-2	TGCAGCGGGATTTCCGACTATGGCTACACCTTC	CSGISDYGYTF
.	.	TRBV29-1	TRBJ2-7	TGCAGCGTTGAAGTGCAAGACTACGAGCAGTACTTC	CSVEVQDYEQYF
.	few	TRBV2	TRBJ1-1	TGTGCCAGCAGTGAAGAGTTGCAGGGCGCAACTGAAGCTTTCTTT	CASSEELQGATEAFF
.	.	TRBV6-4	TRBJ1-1	TGTGCCAGCTCGGTGACAGTACAGACTGAAGCTTTCTTT	CASSVTVQTEAFF
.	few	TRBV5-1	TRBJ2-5	TGCGCCAGCAGCTTCGGCCCACTAAGGGGCGGAGCCCAAGAGACCCAGTACTTC	CASSFGPLRGGAQETQYF
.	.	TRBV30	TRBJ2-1	TGTGCCTGGAGTGTACTAGGGGCCCGGTCCTACAATGAGCAGTTCTTC	CAWSVLGARSYNEQFF
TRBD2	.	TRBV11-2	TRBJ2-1	TGTGCCAGCAGCCCCCGACTAGCGCGTACTTCCTACAATGAGCAGTTCTTC	CASSPRLARTSYNEQFF
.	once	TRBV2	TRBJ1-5	TGTGCCAGCAGGCTCCGGGACCTCAATCAGCCCCAGCATTTT	CASRLRDLNQPQHF
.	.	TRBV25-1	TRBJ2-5	TGTGCCAGCAGTGAACCAAAAGGGCAGGGAGAGACCCAGTACTTC	CASSEPKGQGETQYF
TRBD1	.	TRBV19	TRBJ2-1	TGTGCCAGTAGTATAGTGGACAGGGGGCGCTACAATGAGCAGTTCTTC	CASSIVDRGRYNEQFF
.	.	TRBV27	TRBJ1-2	TGTGCCAGCAGTCTCTCGGCAGGGAGAGGGGATGGCTACACCTTC	CASSLSAGRGDGYTF
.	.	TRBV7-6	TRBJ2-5	TGTGCCAGCAGCTTAGAAGCAGAGCAAGCAGAGACCCAGTACTTC	CASSLEAEQAETQYF
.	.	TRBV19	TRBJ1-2	TGTGCCAGTAGTATTGGATCGGGGGCAAGCGGTGGCTACACCTTC	CASSIGSGASGGYTF
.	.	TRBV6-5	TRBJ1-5	TGTGCCAGCAGTTACTCGCGAGAGAATCAGCCCCAGCATTTT	CASSYSRENQPQHF
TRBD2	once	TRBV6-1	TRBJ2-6	TGTGCCAGCGGCAGGGAGGGGTCGGGGGCCAACGTCCTGACTTTC	CASGREGSGANVLTF
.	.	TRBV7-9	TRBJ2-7	TGTGCCACCAGCCCGGACAGTTCCTACGAGCAGTACTTC	CATSPDSSYEQYF
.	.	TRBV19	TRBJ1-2	TGTGCCAGTAGTGTGGACAGTTACTATGGCTACACCTTC	CASSVDSYYGYTF
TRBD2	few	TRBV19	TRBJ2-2	TGTGCCAGTAGTATAGTAGCTAGCGGGAGCACCGGGGAGCTGTTTTTT	CASSIVASGSTGELFF
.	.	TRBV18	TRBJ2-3	TGTGCCAGCTCACCATATGTTACAGGATTAGATACGCAGTATTTT	CASSPYVTGLDTQYF
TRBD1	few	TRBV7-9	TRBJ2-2	TGTGCCAGCAGCCGGAGACAGGGGCCCAACACCGGGGAGCTGTTTTTT	CASSRRQGPNTGELFF
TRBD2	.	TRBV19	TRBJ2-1	TGTGCCAGTGGAGGCGCCAGCGGGAGTAAAAATGAGCAGTTCTTC	CASGGASGSKNEQFF
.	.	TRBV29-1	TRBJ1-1	TGCAGCGTTTCAGGGCCCCCGAACACTGAAGCTTTCTTT	CSVSGPPNTEAFF
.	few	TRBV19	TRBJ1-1	TGTGCCAGTAGTGACAGATTGAACACTGAAGCTTTCTTT	CASSDRLNTEAFF
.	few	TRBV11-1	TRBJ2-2	TGTGCCAGCAGCCCCCGAGGAGCGGCCGCCGCCGGGGAGCTGTTTTTT	CASSPRGAAAAGELFF
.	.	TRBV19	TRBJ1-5	TGTGCCAGTAGAGGAGGGAGTCAGCCCCAGCATTTT	CASRGGSQPQHF